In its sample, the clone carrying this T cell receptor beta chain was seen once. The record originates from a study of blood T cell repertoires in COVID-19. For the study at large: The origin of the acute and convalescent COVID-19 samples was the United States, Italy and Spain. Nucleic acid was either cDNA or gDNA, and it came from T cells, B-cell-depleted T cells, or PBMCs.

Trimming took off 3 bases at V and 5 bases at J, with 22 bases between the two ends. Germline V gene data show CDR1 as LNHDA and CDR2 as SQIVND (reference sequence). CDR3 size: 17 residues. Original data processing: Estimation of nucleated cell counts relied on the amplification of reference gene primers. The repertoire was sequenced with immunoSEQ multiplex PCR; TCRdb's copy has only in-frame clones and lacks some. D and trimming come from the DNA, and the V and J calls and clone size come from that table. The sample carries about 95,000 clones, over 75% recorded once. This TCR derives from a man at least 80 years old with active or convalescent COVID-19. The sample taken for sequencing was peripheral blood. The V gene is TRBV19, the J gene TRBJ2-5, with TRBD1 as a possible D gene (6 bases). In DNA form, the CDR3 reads TGTGCCAGTAGTATGCGAGGGGGTATGGGGGTGCGGGAGACCCAGTACTTC. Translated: CASSMRGGMGVRETQYF. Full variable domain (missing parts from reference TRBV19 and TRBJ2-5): DGGITQSPKYLFRKEGQNVTLSCEQNLNHDAMYWYRQDPGQGLRLIYYSQIVNDFQKGDIAEGYSVSREKKESFPLTVTSAQKNPTAFYLCASSMRGGMGVRETQYFGPGTRLLVL.